Detailed here is one T cell receptor (beta chain). Sequencing was performed with immunoSEQ multiplex PCR; in TCRdb, only in-frame clones are kept and a portion is missing. The sample has about 90,000 clones, approximately 91% seen once. The CDR3 is made up of 15 amino acids. Germline V gene sequence: CDR1 SNHLY, CDR2 FYNNEI. Trimming removed 4 bases from V and 0 bases from J; junction bases left unmatched: 3. This sample was included in a study of OX40 agonist ivuxolimab in advanced cancers. V is TRBV2 and J is TRBJ1-3; 7 bases are shared with TRBD1. This TCR derives from an adult with an advanced solid tumor such as melanoma, head and neck, liver or kidney cancer. This material consisted of CD4+ or CD8+ T cells sorted from blood, taken in a trial of the OX40 agonist ivuxolimab. The CDR3 here is CASSVGQYSGNTIYF. CDR3 bases: TGTGCCAGCAGTGTGGGACAGTACTCTGGAAACACCATATATTTT.